The 2 T cell receptor beta chains presented below share a single source sample, sequenced in a study of cytomegalovirus exposure and HLA in healthy donors. The PCR employed 60 Vbeta primers together with 13 Jbeta primers. Generated by immunoSEQ multiplex PCR, the TCRdb table keeps only in-frame clones and is missing some. The top ten clones hold approximately 3.1% of a sample with about 160,000 clones, roughly 71% of them seen once. Sequenced: PBMCs. Receptors were obtained from a woman between 50 and 59 years old in good health and CMV-seropositive.

The J gene is TRBJ2-1, the V gene TRBV5-1; TRBD1 matches 8 bases. The CDR3 runs to 17 residues. The V gene's germline CDR1 is SGHRS and CDR2 YFSETQ. The V and J ends lost 4 bases and 9 bases, in that order; junction bases with no gene match: 18. CDR3 region: CASSHRPGQDAGSEQFF. The CDR3 region has the DNA TGCGCCAGCAGCCACCGACCGGGACAGGACGCCGGCTCTGAGCAGTTCTTC. The complete variable domain, with remaining parts taken from reference TRBV5-1 and TRBJ2-1, reads KAGVTQTPRYLIKTRGQQVTLSCSPISGHRSVSWYQQTPGQGLQFLFEYFSETQRNKGNFPGRFSGRQFSNSRSEMNVSTLELGDSALYLCASSHRPGQDAGSEQFFGPGTRLTVL.

The J gene is TRBJ2-7, the V gene TRBV2; perhaps TRBD1 as D (5 bases). V lost 6 bases and J 4 bases, leaving 19 bases between the germline ends. Germline V lookup: CDR1 SNHLY, CDR2 FYNNEI. The CDR3 consists of 15 residues. The CDR3 bases are TGTGCCAGCAGAGAGACAGTCCGACGCCCATACGAGCAGTACTTC. This encodes CASRETVRRPYEQYF.